What follows are 23 T cell receptor beta chains derived from one specimen sequenced in a study of a mutant IDH1 vaccine in newly diagnosed glioma. No antigen has been identified for these receptors. Some clones are missing from TCRdb's copy, which holds only in-frame ones; the method was immunoSEQ multiplex PCR. The sample has tens of thousands of clones, 65% seen once. Described time point: week 47, end of study. Topical imiquimod was applied with each vaccine dose, which held 300 ug of mutant IDH1 20-mer peptide. The sequences come from peripheral blood mononuclear cells (PBMCs), collected from a glioma patient whose treatment included an IDH1 peptide vaccine. The receptors come from a man in his forties with glioma. Some clones in this sample may be carry-over from other donors' samples.

The rearrangement links TRBV9 to TRBJ1-2; D remains ambiguous. The CDR3 sequence is 14 residues long. Germline V gives CDR1 SGDLS, CDR2 YYNGEE. Trimming left V 0 bases short and J 0 bases short, with 6 bases between. CDR3 coding DNA: TGTGCCAGCAGCGTAGTAATGGCTAACTATGGCTACACCTTC. This encodes CASSVVMANYGYTF.

This clone showed up just a few times. The rearrangement links TRBV5-1 to TRBJ2-2; TRBD1 agrees at 9 bases. The trim removed 3 bases at V and 3 bases at J, leaving 12 bases unmatched. This CDR3 has 18 amino acids. In germline, CDR1 is SGHRS, CDR2 YFSETQ. Here the CDR3 reads CASSSGTGLSIDTGELFF. For the CDR3, the DNA is TGCGCCAGCAGCTCAGGGACAGGGCTTTCAATAGACACCGGGGAGCTGTTTTTT. Full variable domain (remainder filled in from reference TRBV5-1 and TRBJ2-2): KAGVTQTPRYLIKTRGQQVTLSCSPISGHRSVSWYQQTPGQGLQFLFEYFSETQRNKGNFPGRFSGRQFSNSRSEMNVSTLELGDSALYLCASSSGTGLSIDTGELFFGEGSRLTVL.

The J gene is TRBJ2-3, the V gene TRBV13; 15 bases align to TRBD2. Unmatched junction bases numbered 9, after V lost 5 bases and J lost 6 bases. The CDR3 runs to 17 residues. Germline CDR1 and CDR2: PRHDT and FYEKMQ (reference sequence). As DNA, the CDR3 is TGTGCCAGCAGCACCGGACTAGCGGGGGGGTTAGGGGATACGCAGTATTTT. Its protein is CASSTGLAGGLGDTQYF.

The rearrangement uses TRBV2 and TRBJ2-1; D uncertain. In germline, CDR1 is SNHLY, CDR2 FYNNEI. V shed 7 bases and J shed 2 bases, with 9 bases lying between them. The CDR3 spans 13 residues. The CDR3 loop reads CASTALTYNEQFF. In DNA, the CDR3 is TGTGCCAGCACGGCGTTGACCTACAATGAGCAGTTCTTC.

The chain joins TRBV28 to TRBJ2-7; tentative D call: TRBD2 (5 bases). Germline V lookup: CDR1 MDHEN, CDR2 SYDVKM. The V end was cut by 6 bases, the J end by 3 bases, with 24 bases between. CDR3 length: 17 residues. CDR3 amino acids: CASRGPSPSGRNYEQYF. The DNA for the CDR3 is TGTGCCAGCAGGGGTCCTAGTCCCTCGGGAAGGAACTACGAGCAGTACTTC. The full variable domain, with the rest looked up from reference TRBV28 and TRBJ2-7, is DVKVTQSSRYLVKRTGEKVFLECVQDMDHENMFWYRQDPGLGLRLIYFSYDVKMKEKGDIPEGYSVSREKKERFSLILESASTNQTSMYLCASRGPSPSGRNYEQYFGPGTRLTVT.

The chain carries TRBV5-1 and TRBJ2-3; D is undetermined. The CDR3 runs 15 residues. Per germline, CDR1 SGHRS and CDR2 YFSETQ. Trimming pared 5 bases from V and 2 bases from J, leaving 15 bases between. The CDR3 sequence: CASRGIGAATDTQYF. Here the CDR3 DNA reads TGCGCCAGCAGAGGCATTGGAGCAGCCACAGATACGCAGTATTTT. Variable domain in full (rest from reference TRBV5-1 and TRBJ2-3): KAGVTQTPRYLIKTRGQQVTLSCSPISGHRSVSWYQQTPGQGLQFLFEYFSETQRNKGNFPGRFSGRQFSNSRSEMNVSTLELGDSALYLCASRGIGAATDTQYFGPGTRLTVL.

This clone was found a few times. The V gene is TRBV10-3, the J gene TRBJ1-3; no clear D gene. V was pared by 6 bases and J by 3 bases, with 9 bases between. This CDR3 is 13 amino acids long. Germline assignment: CDR1 ENHRY and CDR2 SYGVKD. In DNA form, the CDR3 reads TGTGCCATCAGGAGGTCGGATGGAAACACCATATATTTT. This gives the protein CAIRRSDGNTIYF.

This sequence joins TRBV6-1 and TRBJ2-1, with 10 bases that match TRBD2. The CDR3 loop spans 15 amino acids. Germline V gene lookup returns CDR1 MNHNS and CDR2 SASEGT. Unmatched junction bases numbered 0, after V lost 4 bases and J lost 0 bases. In nucleotides, the CDR3 is TGTGCCAGCAGTGCTAGCGGGGGCTCCTACAATGAGCAGTTCTTC. Protein: CASSASGGSYNEQFF.

The chain uses TRBV28 and TRBJ2-7, with 8 nucleotides matching TRBD1. The CDR3 is 14 residues long. Per the germline V gene, CDR1 is MDHEN and CDR2 is SYDVKM. The junction had 10 bases not matched to a gene; V was cut back by 8 bases and J by 4 bases. CDR3 DNA: TGTGCCAGCCATGAGACAGGGGCCGTTTACGAGCAGTACTTC. Translating it yields CASHETGAVYEQYF.

The gene calls are TRBV23-1 and TRBJ2-7; 12 bases align to TRBD2. TRBV23-1 is an ORF, with its function uncertain. V lost 0 bases to trimming and J lost 5 bases; unmatched junction nucleotides: 5. The CDR3 has 16 residues. This CDR3 is CASSQSALAGGNEQYF. In nucleotides, the CDR3 is TGCGCCAGCAGTCAATCGGCACTAGCGGGGGGTAACGAGCAGTACTTC.

This rearrangement joins TRBV5-5 to TRBJ1-4; possible D gene TRBD1, 6 bases. V was pared by 4 bases and J by 0 bases, with 10 bases between. The CDR3 covers 15 residues. The germline CDR1 and CDR2 sequences are SGHKS and YYEKEE (reference sequence). CDR3 sequence reads: CASSGGGTTNEKLFF. In DNA, the CDR3 is TGTGCCAGCAGCGGGGGCGGAACAACTAATGAAAAACTGTTTTTT.

The chain couples TRBV7-2 to TRBJ2-3, with D possibly matching TRBD1 (6 bases). CDR1 SGHTA and CDR2 FQGNSA come from the germline V gene. CDR3 size: 14 residues. V dropped 3 bases and J dropped 3 bases, with 10 bases sitting between them. Written as DNA, the CDR3 is TGTGCCAGCAGCTTCAGGGGATCAACAGATACGCAGTATTTT. Protein: CASSFRGSTDTQYF.

V is TRBV27 and J is TRBJ2-7; D gene unclear. V was cut by 0 bases and J by 7 bases, with 10 bases left in between. From germline, CDR1 is MNHEY and CDR2 SMNVEV (reference sequence). This CDR3 is 13 amino acids long. Here the CDR3 DNA reads TGTGCCAGCAGTTTATCCCCCACCCGAGAGCAGTACTTC. Translated, it gives CASSLSPTREQYF.

CDR3 region: CASSRPGTGGGTGELFF. As DNA, the CDR3 is TGTGCCAGCAGCCGTCCCGGGACAGGGGGCGGCACCGGGGAGCTGTTTTTT. This chain joins TRBV7-9 and TRBJ2-2; 12 nucleotides agree with TRBD1. The CDR3 spans 17 residues. Germline V CDR1 and CDR2: SEHNR, FQNEAQ (reference sequence). Trimming cost V 5 bases and J 4 bases; bases outside gene matches: 8.

The DNA for the CDR3 is TGTGCCAGCTCACCGACAGGGCCCGATGAAGCTTTCTTT. Amino acid sequence: CASSPTGPDEAFF. The chain is built from TRBV18 and TRBJ1-1; 7 positions agree with TRBD1. The V segment lost 3 bases and the J segment 7 bases; nucleotides outside the gene matches: 5. Germline assignment: CDR1 KGHSH and CDR2 LQKENI. CDR3 length: 13 residues.

The chain couples TRBV4-1 to TRBJ1-6, with TRBD1 matching over 7 bases. CDR1 is MGHRA, CDR2 YSYEKL, per germline. V lost 3 bases, J lost 7 bases, and 6 bases stayed unmatched. The CDR3 is 15 amino acids. The CDR3 spells CASSQGQMTNSPLHF. In DNA, the CDR3 is TGCGCCAGCAGCCAGGGACAGATGACAAATTCACCCCTCCACTTT.

This clone has just a few counts. J is TRBJ1-3 and V is TRBV5-1; 9 positions agree with TRBD1. V trimming: 7 bases; J trimming: 7 bases; junction bases outside the gene matches: 6. This CDR3 is built from 13 residues. CDR1 SGHRS and CDR2 YFSETQ come from the germline V gene. The CDR3 DNA reads TGCGCCAGCGGGACAGGGTTTACTAACACCATATATTTT. Amino acid sequence: CASGTGFTNTIYF.

A few counts support this clone. V is TRBV10-2 and J is TRBJ1-1; TRBD1 aligns across 9 bases. CDR3 length equals 13 residues. The V segment lost 7 bases and the J segment 6 bases; nucleotides outside the gene matches: 6. Looked up from germline, CDR1 is WSHSY and CDR2 is SAAADI. The DNA for the CDR3 is TGCGCCAGCACCCGACAGGGGGGATCTGAAGCTTTCTTT. Translating it yields CASTRQGGSEAFF.

The chain is built from TRBV2 and TRBJ1-6; D ambiguous. From germline, CDR1 is SNHLY and CDR2 FYNNEI. The CDR3 covers 13 residues. V shed 5 bases and J shed 7 bases, with 9 bases lying between them. The CDR3 coding sequence is TGTGCCAGCAGTCGAACGGAGAATTCACCCCTCCACTTT. Its translation: CASSRTENSPLHF.

The V gene is TRBV5-8, the J gene TRBJ2-7; the match to TRBD1 covers 7 bases. V dropped 3 bases and J dropped 0; count of bases not matched to a gene: 9. The CDR3 sequence is 16 residues long. CDR1 and CDR2 from the germline V gene are SGHTS and YDEGEE. The DNA for the CDR3 is TGTGCCAGCAGCTGGACGTCAGGGGGTCCCTCCTACGAGCAGTACTTC. Translation: CASSWTSGGPSYEQYF. The complete variable domain, with remaining parts taken from reference TRBV5-8 and TRBJ2-7, reads EAGVTQSPTHLIKTRGQQATLRCSPISGHTSVYWYQQALGLGLQFLLWYDEGEERNRGNFPPRFSGRQFPNYSSELNVNALELEDSALYLCASSWTSGGPSYEQYFGPGTRLTVT.

The table lists this clone with a count of one. The V and J genes are TRBV5-6 and TRBJ2-5; D ambiguous. Trimming took 6 bases from V and 7 from J, leaving 16 bases between them. Germline assignment: CDR1 SGHDT and CDR2 YYEEEE. The CDR3 runs to 13 residues. The DNA for the CDR3 is TGTGCCAGCACCGACCTCAAACCAGGGACCCAGTACTTC. It encodes CASTDLKPGTQYF.

The chain combines TRBV2 with TRBJ1-1; D gene ambiguous. Trimming shortened V by 2 bases and J by 2 bases, and 9 bases separated the two germline ends. The CDR3 is 14 residues long. The germline V gene encodes CDR1 SNHLY and CDR2 FYNNEI. The CDR3 reads CASSELRANTEAFF. Here the CDR3 DNA reads TGTGCCAGCAGTGAATTGAGGGCAAACACTGAAGCTTTCTTT.

The V gene is TRBV2, the J gene TRBJ2-3; 7 bases are shared with TRBD2. Germline assignment: CDR1 SNHLY and CDR2 FYNNEI. The CDR3 is 14 residues long. Trimming took 6 bases from V and 6 from J; bases not matched to a gene: 9. DNA of the CDR3: TGTGCCAGCAGGGCCCGGGGGGAAGGGGATACGCAGTATTTT. It codes for CASRARGEGDTQYF.